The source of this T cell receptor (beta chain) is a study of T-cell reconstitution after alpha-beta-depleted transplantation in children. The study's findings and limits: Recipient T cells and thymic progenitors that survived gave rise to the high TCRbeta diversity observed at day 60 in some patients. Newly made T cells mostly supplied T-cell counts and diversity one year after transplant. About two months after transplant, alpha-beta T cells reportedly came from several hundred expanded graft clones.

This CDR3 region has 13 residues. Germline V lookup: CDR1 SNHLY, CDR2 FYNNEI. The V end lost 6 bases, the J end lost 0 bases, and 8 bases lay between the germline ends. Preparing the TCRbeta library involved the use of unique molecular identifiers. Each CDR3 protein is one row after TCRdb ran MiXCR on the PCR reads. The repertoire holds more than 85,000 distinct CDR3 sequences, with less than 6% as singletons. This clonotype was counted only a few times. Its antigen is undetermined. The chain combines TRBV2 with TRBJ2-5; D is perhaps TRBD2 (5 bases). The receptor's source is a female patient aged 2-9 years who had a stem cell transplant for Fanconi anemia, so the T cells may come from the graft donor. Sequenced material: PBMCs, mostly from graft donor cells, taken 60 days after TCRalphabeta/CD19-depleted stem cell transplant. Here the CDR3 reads CASRDYNQETQYF. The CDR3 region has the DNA TGTGCCAGCAGAGACTACAACCAAGAGACCCAGTACTTC.